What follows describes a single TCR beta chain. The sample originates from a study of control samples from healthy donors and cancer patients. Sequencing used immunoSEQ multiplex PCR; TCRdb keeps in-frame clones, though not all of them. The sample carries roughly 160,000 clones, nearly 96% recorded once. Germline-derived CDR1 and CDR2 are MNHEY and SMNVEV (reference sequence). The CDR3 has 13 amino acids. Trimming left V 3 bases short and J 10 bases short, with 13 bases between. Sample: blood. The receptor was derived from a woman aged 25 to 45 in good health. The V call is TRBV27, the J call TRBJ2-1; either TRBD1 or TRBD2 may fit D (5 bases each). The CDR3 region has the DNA TGTGCCAGCAGTTTTAAGGGTCGGGGCGAGCAGTTCTTC. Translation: CASSFKGRGEQFF.